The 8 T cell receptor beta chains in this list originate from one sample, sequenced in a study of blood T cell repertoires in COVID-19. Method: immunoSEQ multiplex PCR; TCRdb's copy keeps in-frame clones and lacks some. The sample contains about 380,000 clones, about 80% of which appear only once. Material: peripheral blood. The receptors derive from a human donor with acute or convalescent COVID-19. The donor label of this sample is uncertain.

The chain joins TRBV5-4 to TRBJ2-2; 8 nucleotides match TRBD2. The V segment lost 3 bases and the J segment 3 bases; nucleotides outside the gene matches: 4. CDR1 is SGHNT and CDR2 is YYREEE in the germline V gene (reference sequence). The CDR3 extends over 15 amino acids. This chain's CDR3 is CASSSGGEDTGELFF. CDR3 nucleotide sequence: TGTGCCAGCAGCTCGGGGGGGGAGGACACCGGGGAGCTGTTTTTT.

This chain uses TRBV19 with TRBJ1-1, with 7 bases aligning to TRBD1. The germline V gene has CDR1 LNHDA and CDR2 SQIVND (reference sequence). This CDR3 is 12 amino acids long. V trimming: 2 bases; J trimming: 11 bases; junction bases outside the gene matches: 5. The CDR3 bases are TGTGCCAGTAGTATAACAGGGGAAAGGGCTTTCTTT. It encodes CASSITGERAFF.

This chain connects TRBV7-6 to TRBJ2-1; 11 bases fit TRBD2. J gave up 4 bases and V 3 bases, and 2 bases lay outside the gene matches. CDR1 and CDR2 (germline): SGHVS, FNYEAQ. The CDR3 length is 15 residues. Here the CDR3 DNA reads TGTGCCAGCAGCTTTACTAGCGGGAGTTACAATGAGCAGTTCTTC. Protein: CASSFTSGSYNEQFF.

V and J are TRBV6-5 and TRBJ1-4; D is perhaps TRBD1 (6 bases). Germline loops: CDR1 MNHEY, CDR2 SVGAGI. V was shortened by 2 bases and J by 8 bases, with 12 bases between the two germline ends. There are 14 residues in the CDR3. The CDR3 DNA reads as TGTGCCAGCAGTTACGAGGGGGGGCGCGAAAAACTGTTTTTT. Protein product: CASSYEGGREKLFF.

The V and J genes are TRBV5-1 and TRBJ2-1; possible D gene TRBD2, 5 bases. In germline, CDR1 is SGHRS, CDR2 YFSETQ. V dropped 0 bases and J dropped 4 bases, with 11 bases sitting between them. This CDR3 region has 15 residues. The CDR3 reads CASSLEGSEYNEQFF. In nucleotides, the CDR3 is TGCGCCAGCAGCTTGGAGGGTAGCGAGTACAATGAGCAGTTCTTC.

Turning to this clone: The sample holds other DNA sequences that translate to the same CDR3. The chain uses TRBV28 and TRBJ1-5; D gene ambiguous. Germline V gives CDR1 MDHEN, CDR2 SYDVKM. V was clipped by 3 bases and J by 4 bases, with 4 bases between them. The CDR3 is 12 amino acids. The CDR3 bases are TGTGCCAGCAGTTTCCTTAATCAGCCCCAGCATTTT. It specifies CASSFLNQPQHF.

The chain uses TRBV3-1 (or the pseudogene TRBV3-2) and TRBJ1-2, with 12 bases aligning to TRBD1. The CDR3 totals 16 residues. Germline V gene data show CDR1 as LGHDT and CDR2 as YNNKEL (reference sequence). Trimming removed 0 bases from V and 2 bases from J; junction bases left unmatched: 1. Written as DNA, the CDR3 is TGTGCCAGCAGCCAAGAGGGGACAGGGGGCAACTATGGCTACACCTTC. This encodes CASSQEGTGGNYGYTF.

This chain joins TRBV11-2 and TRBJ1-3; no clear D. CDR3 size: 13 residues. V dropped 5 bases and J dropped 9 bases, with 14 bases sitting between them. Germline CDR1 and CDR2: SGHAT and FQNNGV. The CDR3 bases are TGTGCCAGCAGCCCCTCCGTGGAGAGCACCATATATTTT. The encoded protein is CASSPSVESTIYF. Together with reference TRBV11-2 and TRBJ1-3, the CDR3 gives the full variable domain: EAGVAQSPRYKIIEKRQSVAFWCNPISGHATLYWYQQILGQGPKLLIQFQNNGVVDDSQLPKDRFSAERLKGVDSTLKIQPAKLEDSAVYLCASSPSVESTIYFGEGSWLTVV.